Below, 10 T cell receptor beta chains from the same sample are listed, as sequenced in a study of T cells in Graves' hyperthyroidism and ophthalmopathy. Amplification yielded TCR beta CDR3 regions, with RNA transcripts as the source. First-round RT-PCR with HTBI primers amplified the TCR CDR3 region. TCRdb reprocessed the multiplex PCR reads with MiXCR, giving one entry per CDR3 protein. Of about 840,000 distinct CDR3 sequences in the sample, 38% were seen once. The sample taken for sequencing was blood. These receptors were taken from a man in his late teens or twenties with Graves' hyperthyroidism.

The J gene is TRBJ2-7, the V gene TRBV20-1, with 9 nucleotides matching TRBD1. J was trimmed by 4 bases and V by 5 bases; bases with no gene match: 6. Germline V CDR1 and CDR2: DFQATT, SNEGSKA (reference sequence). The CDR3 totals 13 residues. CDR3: CSASGTGLYEQYF. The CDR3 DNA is TGCAGTGCTTCCGGGACAGGGCTGTACGAGCAGTACTTC.

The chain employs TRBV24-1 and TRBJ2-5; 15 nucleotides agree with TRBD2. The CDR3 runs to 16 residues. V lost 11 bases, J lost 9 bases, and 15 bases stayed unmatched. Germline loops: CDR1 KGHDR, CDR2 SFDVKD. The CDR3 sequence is CASDRGLAGGPEAQYF. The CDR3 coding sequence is TGTGCCAGCGACCGAGGACTAGCGGGGGGGCCCGAGGCCCAGTACTTC.

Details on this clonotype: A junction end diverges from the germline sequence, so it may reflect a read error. Written as DNA, the CDR3 is TGTGCCAGCAGCCAAGCGGAGGGTGGAAACACCGTATATTTT. As protein: CASSQAEGGNTVYF. This chain links TRBV7-8 with TRBJ1-3; D unresolved. From germline, CDR1 is SGHVS and CDR2 FQNEAQ. There are 14 residues in the CDR3.

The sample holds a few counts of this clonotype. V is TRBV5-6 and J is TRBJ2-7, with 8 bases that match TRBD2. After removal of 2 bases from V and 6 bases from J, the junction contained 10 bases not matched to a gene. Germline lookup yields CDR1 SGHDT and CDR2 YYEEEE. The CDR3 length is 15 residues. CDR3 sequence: CASSLSAGARFEQYF. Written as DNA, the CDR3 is TGTGCCAGCAGCTTATCAGCGGGGGCCCGTTTCGAGCAGTACTTC.

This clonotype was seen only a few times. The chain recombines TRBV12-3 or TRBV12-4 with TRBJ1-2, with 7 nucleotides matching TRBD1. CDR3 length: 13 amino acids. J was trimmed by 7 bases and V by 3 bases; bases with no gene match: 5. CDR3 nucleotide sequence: TGTGCCAGCAGTTTCCCAGGGGGGGTTGGCTACACCTTC. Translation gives CASSFPGGVGYTF.

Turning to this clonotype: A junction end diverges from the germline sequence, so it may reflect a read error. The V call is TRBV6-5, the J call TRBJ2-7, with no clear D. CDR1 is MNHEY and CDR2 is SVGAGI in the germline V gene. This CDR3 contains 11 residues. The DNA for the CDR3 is TGTGCCATCAGTTACTCGTCCGAGCAGTACTTC. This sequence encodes CAISYSSEQYF.

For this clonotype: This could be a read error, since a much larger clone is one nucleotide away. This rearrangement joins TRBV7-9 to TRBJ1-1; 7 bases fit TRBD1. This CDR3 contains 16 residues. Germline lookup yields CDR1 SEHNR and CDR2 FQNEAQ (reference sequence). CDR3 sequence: CASSPFSGTVNAEAFF. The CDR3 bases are TGTGCCAGCAGCCCCTTCTCCGGGACAGTGAACGCTGAAGCTTTCTTT.

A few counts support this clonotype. CDR3 sequence reads: CASSQNAGGVEKLFF. For the CDR3, the DNA is TGTGCCAGCAGCCAAAACGCAGGGGGCGTTGAAAAACTGTTTTTT. V gene TRBV7-9 combines with J gene TRBJ1-4; TRBD1 agrees at 8 bases. The germline gives CDR1 SEHNR, CDR2 FQNEAQ (reference sequence). Losses at the gene ends were 5 bases for V and 7 bases for J; bases not matched to a gene: 9. This CDR3 has 15 amino acids.

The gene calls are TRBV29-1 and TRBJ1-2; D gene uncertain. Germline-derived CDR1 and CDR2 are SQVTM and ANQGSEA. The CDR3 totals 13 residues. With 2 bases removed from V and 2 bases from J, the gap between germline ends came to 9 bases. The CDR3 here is CSVERQRNYGYTF. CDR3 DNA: TGCAGCGTTGAACGGCAAAGGAACTATGGCTACACCTTC. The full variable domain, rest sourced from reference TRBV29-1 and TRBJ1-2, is SAVISQKPSRDICQRGTSLTIQCQVDSQVTMMFWYRQQPGQSLTLIATANQGSEATYESGFVIDKFPISRPNLTFSTLTVSNMSPEDSSIYLCSVERQRNYGYTFGSGTRLTVV.

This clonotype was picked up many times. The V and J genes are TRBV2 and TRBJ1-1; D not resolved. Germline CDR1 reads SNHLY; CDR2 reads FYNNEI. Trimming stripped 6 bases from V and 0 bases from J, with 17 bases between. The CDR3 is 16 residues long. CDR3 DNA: TGTGCCAGCAGATCTCGACCCAATAGGATGAACACTGAAGCTTTCTTT. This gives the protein CASRSRPNRMNTEAFF.